The source of this TCR beta chain is a study of cytomegalovirus exposure and HLA in healthy donors. In the PCR, 60 Vbeta and 13 Jbeta primers were used. Here immunoSEQ multiplex PCR was the method, and the copy in TCRdb shows in-frame clones only, minus some. Among fewer than 150,000 clones listed, about 80% were seen once. CDR1 SGHDT and CDR2 YYEEEE come from the germline V gene. This CDR3 is 14 amino acids long. Trimming took 3 bases from V and 0 from J; bases not matched to a gene: 3. This receptor was obtained from a woman between 40 and 55 years old in good health and CMV-seropositive. V usage is TRBV5-6 and J usage is TRBJ2-7; 7 bases are shared with TRBD1. The sequencing sample was made of PBMCs. This CDR3 is CASSSTGSSYEQYF. The CDR3 DNA is TGTGCCAGCAGCTCGACAGGGAGCTCCTACGAGCAGTACTTC.